This T cell receptor (beta chain) was found in a study of CD4+ T cells in melanoma. This clone occurred once. Germline-derived CDR1 and CDR2 are SGDLS and YYNGEE. This CDR3 is 15 amino acids long. V dropped 4 bases and J dropped 4; count of bases not matched to a gene: 10. Measured with immunoSEQ multiplex PCR; TCRdb has only the in-frame clones, and not every one. The repertoire holds 20,000 to 25,000 clones, with 82% as singletons. The sample consisted of cells from a culture (not recorded whether cultured in vitro). V gene TRBV9 combines with J gene TRBJ2-5, with 7 positions matching TRBD1. The sequence was collected from a human donor with melanoma. Written as DNA, the CDR3 is TGTGCCAGCAGCCCTCGACAGGGACCCACAGAGACCCAGTACTTC. Encoded protein: CASSPRQGPTETQYF.